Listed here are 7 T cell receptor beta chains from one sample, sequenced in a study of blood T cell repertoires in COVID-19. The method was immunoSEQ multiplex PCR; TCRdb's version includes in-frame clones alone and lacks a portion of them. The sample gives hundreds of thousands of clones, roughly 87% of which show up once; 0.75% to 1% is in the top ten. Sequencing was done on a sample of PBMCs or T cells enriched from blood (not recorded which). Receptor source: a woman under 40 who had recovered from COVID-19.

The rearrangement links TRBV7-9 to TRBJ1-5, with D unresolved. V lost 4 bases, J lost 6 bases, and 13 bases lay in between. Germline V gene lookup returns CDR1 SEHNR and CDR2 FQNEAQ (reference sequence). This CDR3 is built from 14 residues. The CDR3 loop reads CASSSGTNRQPQHF. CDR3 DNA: TGTGCCAGCAGCTCTGGAACTAATCGTCAGCCCCAGCATTTT.

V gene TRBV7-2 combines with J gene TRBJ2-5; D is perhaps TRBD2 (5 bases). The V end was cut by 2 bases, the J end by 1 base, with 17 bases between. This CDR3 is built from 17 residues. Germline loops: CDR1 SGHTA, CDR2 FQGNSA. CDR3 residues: CASSLLDPGGFQETQYF. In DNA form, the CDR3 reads TGTGCCAGCAGCTTATTAGATCCGGGCGGGTTCCAAGAGACCCAGTACTTC.

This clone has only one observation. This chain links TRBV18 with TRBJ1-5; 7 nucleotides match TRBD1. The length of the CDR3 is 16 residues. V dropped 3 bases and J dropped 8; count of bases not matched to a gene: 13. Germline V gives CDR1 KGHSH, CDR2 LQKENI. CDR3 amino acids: CASSPGTQGGYEPQHF. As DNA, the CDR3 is TGTGCCAGCTCACCCGGGACTCAGGGGGGTTATGAGCCCCAGCATTTT.

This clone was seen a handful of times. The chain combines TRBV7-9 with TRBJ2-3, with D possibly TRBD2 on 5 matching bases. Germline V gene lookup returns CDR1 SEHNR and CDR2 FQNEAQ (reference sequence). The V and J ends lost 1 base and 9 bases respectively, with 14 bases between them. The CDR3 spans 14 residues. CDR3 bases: TGTGCCAGCAGCTTAGAATCCAGCACGGGGACGCAGTATTTT. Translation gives CASSLESSTGTQYF.

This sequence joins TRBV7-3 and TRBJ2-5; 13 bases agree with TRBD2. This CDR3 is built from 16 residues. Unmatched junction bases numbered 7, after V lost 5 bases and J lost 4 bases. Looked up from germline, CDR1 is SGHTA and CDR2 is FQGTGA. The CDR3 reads CASSLGLAGTGETQYF. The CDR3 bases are TGTGCCAGCAGCCTGGGACTAGCGGGGACTGGAGAGACCCAGTACTTC.

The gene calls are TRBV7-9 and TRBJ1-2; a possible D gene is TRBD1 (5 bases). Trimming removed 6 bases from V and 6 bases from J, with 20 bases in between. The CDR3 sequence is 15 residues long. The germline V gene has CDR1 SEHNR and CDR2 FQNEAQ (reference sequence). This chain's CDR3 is CASSPAMGGGDGYTF. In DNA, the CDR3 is TGTGCCAGCAGTCCGGCGATGGGGGGAGGGGATGGCTACACCTTC.

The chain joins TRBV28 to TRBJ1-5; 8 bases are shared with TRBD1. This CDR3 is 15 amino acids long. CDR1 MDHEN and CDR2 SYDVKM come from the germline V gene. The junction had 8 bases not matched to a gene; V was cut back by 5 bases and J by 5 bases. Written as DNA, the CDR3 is TGTGCCAGCAGTATCCCCGGACAGGGAGATCAGCCCCAGCATTTT. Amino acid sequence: CASSIPGQGDQPQHF.